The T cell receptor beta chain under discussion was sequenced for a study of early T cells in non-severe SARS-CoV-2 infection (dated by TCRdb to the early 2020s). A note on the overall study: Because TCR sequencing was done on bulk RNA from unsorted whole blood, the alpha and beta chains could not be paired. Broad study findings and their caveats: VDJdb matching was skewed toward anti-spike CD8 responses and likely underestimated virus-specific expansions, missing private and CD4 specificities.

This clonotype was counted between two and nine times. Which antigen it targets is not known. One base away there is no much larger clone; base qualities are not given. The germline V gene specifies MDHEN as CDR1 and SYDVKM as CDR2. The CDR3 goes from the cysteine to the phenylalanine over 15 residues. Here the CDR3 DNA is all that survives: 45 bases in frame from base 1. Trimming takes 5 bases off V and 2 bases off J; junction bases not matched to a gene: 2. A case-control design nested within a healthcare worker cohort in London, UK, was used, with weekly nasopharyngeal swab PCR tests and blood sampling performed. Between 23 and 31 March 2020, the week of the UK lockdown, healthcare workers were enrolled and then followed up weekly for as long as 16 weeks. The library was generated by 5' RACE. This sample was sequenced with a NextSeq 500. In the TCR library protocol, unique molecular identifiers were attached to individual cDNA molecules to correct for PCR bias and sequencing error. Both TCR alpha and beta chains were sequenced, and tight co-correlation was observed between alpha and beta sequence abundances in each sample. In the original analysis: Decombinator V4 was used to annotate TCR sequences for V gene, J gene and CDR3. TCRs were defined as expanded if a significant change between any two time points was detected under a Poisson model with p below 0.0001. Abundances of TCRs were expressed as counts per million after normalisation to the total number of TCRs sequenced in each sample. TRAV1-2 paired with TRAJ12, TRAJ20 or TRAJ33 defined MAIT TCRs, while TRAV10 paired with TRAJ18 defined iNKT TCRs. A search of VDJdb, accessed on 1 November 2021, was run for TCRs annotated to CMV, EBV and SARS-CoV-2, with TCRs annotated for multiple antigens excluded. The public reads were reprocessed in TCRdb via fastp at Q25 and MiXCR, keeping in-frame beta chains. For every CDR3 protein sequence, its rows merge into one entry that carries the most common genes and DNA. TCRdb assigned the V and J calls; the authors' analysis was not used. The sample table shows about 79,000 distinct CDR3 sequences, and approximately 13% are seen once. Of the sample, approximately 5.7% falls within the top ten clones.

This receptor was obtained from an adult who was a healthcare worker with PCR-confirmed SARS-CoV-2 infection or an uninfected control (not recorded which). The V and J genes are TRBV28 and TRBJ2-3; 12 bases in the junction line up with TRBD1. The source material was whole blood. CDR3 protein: CASSRDRGLTDTQYF. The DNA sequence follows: TGTGCCAGCAGTCGGGACAGGGGGCTCACAGATACGCAGTATTTT.